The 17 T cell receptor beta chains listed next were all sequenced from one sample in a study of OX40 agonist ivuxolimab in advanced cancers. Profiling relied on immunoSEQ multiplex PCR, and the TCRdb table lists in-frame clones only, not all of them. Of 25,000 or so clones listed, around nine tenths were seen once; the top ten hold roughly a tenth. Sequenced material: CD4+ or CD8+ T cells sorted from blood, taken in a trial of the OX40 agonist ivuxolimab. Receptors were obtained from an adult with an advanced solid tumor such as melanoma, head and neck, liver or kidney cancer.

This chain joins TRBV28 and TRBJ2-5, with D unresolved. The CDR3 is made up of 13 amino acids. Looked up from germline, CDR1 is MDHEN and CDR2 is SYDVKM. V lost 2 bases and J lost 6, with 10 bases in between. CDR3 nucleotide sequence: TGTGCCAGCAGTTTAGGGATGAGGCAGACCCAGTACTTC. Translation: CASSLGMRQTQYF. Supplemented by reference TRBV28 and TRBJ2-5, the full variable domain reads DVKVTQSSRYLVKRTGEKVFLECVQDMDHENMFWYRQDPGLGLRLIYFSYDVKMKEKGDIPEGYSVSREKKERFSLILESASTNQTSMYLCASSLGMRQTQYFGPGTRLLVL.

The CDR3 bases are TGTGCTAGTGGTTTGGACTATCCGGCAGGGGACTATGGCTACACCTTC. Translating it yields CASGLDYPAGDYGYTF. V is TRBV12-5 and J is TRBJ1-2, with D possibly being TRBD1 (6 bases). This CDR3 comprises 16 residues. CDR1 and CDR2 from the germline V gene are LGHNT and FRNRAP. Trimming shortened V by 1 base and J by 3 bases, and 15 bases separated the two germline ends.

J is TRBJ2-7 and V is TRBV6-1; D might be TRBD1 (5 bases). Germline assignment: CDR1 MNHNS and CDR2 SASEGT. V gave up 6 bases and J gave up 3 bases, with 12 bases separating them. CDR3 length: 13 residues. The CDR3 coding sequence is TGTGCCAGCAGGGGGCAGGGAAACTACGAGCAGTACTTC. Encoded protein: CASRGQGNYEQYF.

This chain's CDR3 is CASTEGNSNQPQHF. The CDR3 DNA is TGTGCCAGCACCGAGGGTAATAGCAATCAGCCCCAGCATTTT. The chain uses TRBV2 and TRBJ1-5; no definite D call. This CDR3 comprises 14 residues. Germline lookup yields CDR1 SNHLY and CDR2 FYNNEI. V lost 7 bases, J lost 0 bases, and 10 bases lay in between.

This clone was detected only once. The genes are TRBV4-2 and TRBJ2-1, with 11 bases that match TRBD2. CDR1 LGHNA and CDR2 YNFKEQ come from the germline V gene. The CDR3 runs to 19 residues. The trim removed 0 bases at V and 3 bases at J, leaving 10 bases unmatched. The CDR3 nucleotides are TGTGCCAGCAGCCAAGATGTTGAGGGGACTAGCGGAATCTACAATGAGCAGTTCTTC. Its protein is CASSQDVEGTSGIYNEQFF.

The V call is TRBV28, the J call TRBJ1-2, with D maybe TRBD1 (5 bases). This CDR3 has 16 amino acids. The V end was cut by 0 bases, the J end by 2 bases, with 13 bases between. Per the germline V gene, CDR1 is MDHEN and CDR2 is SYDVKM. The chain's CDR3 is CASSLWSFRDNYGYTF. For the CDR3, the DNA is TGTGCCAGCAGTTTATGGAGCTTCCGGGACAACTATGGCTACACCTTC.

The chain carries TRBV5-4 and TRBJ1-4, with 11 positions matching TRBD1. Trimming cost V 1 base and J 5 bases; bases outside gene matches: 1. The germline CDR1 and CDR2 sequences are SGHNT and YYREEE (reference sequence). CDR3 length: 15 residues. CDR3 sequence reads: CASSLRTGGNEKLFF. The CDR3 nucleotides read TGTGCCAGCAGCTTGAGGACAGGGGGCAATGAAAAACTGTTTTTT.

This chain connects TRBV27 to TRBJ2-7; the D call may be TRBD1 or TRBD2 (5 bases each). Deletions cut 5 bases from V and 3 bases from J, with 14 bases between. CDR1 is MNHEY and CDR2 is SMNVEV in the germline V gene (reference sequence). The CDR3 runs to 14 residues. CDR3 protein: CASSIGTVFYEQYF. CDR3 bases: TGTGCCAGCAGTATCGGGACGGTGTTCTACGAGCAGTACTTC.

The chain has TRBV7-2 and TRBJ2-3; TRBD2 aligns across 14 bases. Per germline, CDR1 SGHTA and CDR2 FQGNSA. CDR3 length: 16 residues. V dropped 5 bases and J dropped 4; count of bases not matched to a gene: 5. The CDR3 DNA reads TGTGCCAGCAGCGTACGACTAGCGGGAGGGGCAGATACGCAGTATTTT. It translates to CASSVRLAGGADTQYF. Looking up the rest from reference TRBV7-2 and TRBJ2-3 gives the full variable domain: GAGVSQSPSNKVTEKGKDVELRCDPISGHTALYWYRQSLGQGLEFLIYFQGNSAPDKSGLPSDRFSAERTGGSVSTLTIQRTQQEDSAVYLCASSVRLAGGADTQYFGPGTRLTVL.

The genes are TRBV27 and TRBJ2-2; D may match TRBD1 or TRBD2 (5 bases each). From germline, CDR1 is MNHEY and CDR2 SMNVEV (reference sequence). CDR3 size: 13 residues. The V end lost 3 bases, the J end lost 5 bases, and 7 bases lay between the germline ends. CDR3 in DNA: TGTGCCAGCAGTTTCTGGGGGACCGGGGAGCTGTTTTTT. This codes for CASSFWGTGELFF.

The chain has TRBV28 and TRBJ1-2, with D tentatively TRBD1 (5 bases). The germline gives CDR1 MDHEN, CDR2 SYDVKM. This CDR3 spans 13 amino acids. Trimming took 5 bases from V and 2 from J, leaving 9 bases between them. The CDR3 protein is CASSVRDNYGYTF. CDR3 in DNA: TGTGCCAGCAGTGTCCGGGACAACTATGGCTACACCTTC.

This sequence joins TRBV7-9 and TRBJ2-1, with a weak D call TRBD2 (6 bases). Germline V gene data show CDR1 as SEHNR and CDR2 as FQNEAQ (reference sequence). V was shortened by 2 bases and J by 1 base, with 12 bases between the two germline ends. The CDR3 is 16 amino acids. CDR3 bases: TGTGCCAGCAGCTTAACCGGGCGGGAATCCTACAATGAGCAGTTCTTC. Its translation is CASSLTGRESYNEQFF. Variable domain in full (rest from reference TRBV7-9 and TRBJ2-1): DTGVSQNPRHKITKRGQNVTFRCDPISEHNRLYWYRQTLGQGPEFLTYFQNEAQLEKSRLLSDRFSAERPKGSFSTLEIQRTEQGDSAMYLCASSLTGRESYNEQFFGPGTRLTVL.

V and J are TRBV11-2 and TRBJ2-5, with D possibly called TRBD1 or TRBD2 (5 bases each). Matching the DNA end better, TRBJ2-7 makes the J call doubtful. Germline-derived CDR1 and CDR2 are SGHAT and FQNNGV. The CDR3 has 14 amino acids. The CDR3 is CASSPLGRAYEQYF. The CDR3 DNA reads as TGTGCCAGCAGCCCCCTGGGACGGGCCTACGAGCAGTACTTC.

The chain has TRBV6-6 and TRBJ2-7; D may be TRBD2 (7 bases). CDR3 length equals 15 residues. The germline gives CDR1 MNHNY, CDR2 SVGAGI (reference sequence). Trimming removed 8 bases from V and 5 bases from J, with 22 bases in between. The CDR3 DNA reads TGTGCCAGCGGATCCTGGGGGCGGGAGTACGACGAGCAGTACTTC. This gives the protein CASGSWGREYDEQYF.

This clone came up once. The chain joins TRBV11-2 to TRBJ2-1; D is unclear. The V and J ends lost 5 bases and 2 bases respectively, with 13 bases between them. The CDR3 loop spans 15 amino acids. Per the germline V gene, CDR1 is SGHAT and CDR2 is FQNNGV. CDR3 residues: CASSPRLDTYNEQFF. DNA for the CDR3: TGTGCCAGCAGCCCCCGCTTAGACACCTACAATGAGCAGTTCTTC.

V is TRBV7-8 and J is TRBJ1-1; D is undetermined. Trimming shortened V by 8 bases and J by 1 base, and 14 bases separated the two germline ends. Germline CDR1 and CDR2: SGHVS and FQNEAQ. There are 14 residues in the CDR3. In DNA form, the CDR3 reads TGTGCCAGCTCCCACAGACGGCAGAACACTGAAGCTTTCTTT. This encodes CASSHRRQNTEAFF. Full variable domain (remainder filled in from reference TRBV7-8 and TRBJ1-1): GAGVSQSPRYKVAKRGQDVALRCDPISGHVSLFWYQQALGQGPEFLTYFQNEAQLDKSGLPSDRFFAERPEGSVSTLKIQRTQQEDSAVYLCASSHRRQNTEAFFGQGTRLTVV.

CDR3 residues: CASSLVWAAQETQYF. The CDR3 coding sequence is TGTGCCAGCAGCTTAGTGTGGGCTGCGCAAGAGACCCAGTACTTC. The chain recombines TRBV11-2 with TRBJ2-5; D is unresolved. The V end lost 1 base, the J end lost 2 bases, and 11 bases lay between the germline ends. Per the germline V gene, CDR1 is SGHAT and CDR2 is FQNNGV. The CDR3 loop spans 15 amino acids.